These 13 T cell receptor beta chains were all obtained from the same sample, sequenced in a study of cytomegalovirus exposure and HLA in healthy donors (dated by TCRdb to 2016 to 2017). Receptor amplification or capture employed the immunoSEQ multiplex PCR assay. The multiplex PCR relied on a mix of 60 forward primers for TCR Vbeta segments and 13 reverse primers for TCR Jbeta segments. TCRdb limited this immuneACCESS table to in-frame rearrangements with V and J called. A share of clones is missing; checked studies link under half to unresolved V genes, and the rest is unexplained. Present in this sample are 250,000 or so clones, more than 75% of which were seen just once. Of the sample, 1% to 1.5% is held by the ten largest clones. What was sequenced was PBMCs. These receptors all stem from a human donor in good health.

J is TRBJ1-2 and V is TRBV2; TRBD1 aligns across 7 bases. Trimming cost V 6 bases and J 8 bases; bases outside gene matches: 9. Germline CDR1 and CDR2: SNHLY and FYNNEI. The CDR3 consists of 13 residues. CDR3 sequence (DNA): TGTGCCAGCAGCACCGACAGGGTCGGCGGCTACACCTTC. Translated: CASSTDRVGGYTF.

Concerning this clone itself: Other nucleotide sequences from this sample produce the same CDR3. The chain carries TRBV20-1 and TRBJ2-2; the D is unclear. The CDR3 contains 11 residues. Germline CDR1 is DFQATT and CDR2 is SNEGSKA (reference sequence). Trimming removed 5 bases at V and 3 bases at J, with 4 bases between. CDR3 amino acids: CSASDTGELFF. For the CDR3, the DNA is TGCAGTGCTTCAGACACCGGGGAGCTGTTTTTT.

The chain joins TRBV19 to TRBJ2-1, with unresolved D. The CDR3 has 12 amino acids. V lost 6 bases, J lost 8 bases, and 11 bases lay in between. Germline-derived CDR1 and CDR2 are LNHDA and SQIVND (reference sequence). CDR3 nucleotides: TGTGCCAGTAGGAGTGAGATCGATGAGCAGTTCTTC. Translating gives CASRSEIDEQFF.

The chain is built from TRBV4-3 and TRBJ2-3, with TRBD2 matching 7 bases. J was trimmed by 0 bases and V by 0 bases; bases with no gene match: 12. The CDR3 length is 19 residues. Germline values: CDR1 LGHNA, CDR2 YSLEER. The CDR3 bases are TGCGCCAGCAGCCAAGATATTAGAGGGAGGGCCGGGAGCACAGATACGCAGTATTTT. Protein sequence: CASSQDIRGRAGSTDTQYF.

The chain uses TRBV27 and TRBJ1-5; D is unclear. V dropped 3 bases and J dropped 2 bases, with 5 bases sitting between them. Germline-derived CDR1 and CDR2 are MNHEY and SMNVEV (reference sequence). This CDR3 comprises 13 residues. The DNA of the CDR3 is TGTGCCAGCAGTTTCTACGGCAATCAGCCCCAGCATTTT. The encoded protein is CASSFYGNQPQHF.

This clone has more than one count but fewer than ten. An end of the junction does not agree with germline; a read error may underlie this. The chain couples TRBV7-2 to TRBJ1-1; D remains unclear. Germline CDR1 SGHTA, CDR2 FQGNSA. This CDR3 is built from 11 residues. The CDR3, as DNA: TGTGCCAGCAGCTTTCTTCTGCGAGTCCTCTTT. It is translated as CASSFLLRVLF. Variable domain in full (rest from reference TRBV7-2 and TRBJ1-1): GAGVSQSPSNKVTEKGKDVELRCDPISGHTALYWYRQSLGQGLEFLIYFQGNSAPDKSGLPSDRFSAERTGGSVSTLTIQRTQQEDSAVYLCASSFLLRVLFGQGTRLTVV.

As DNA, the CDR3 is TGTGCCAGCAGCTTTTTGGGGGGGCGGTGGACTGGGGCCAACGTCCTGACTTTC. Encoded protein: CASSFLGGRWTGANVLTF. The chain joins TRBV7-2 to TRBJ2-6, with D possibly matching TRBD2 (7 bases). The CDR3 loop spans 18 amino acids. Germline V gives CDR1 SGHTA, CDR2 FQGNSA. The V end was cut by 3 bases, the J end by 2 bases, with 17 bases between.

This chain uses TRBV29-1 with TRBJ1-1; no firm D call. Trimming took 4 bases from V and 5 from J, leaving 14 bases between them. Germline values: CDR1 SQVTM, CDR2 ANQGSEA. This CDR3 has 13 residues. In DNA, the CDR3 is TGCAGCGTTGTTGCGGAAAGGCGGACTGAAGCTTTCTTT. It is translated as CSVVAERRTEAFF.

The chain recombines TRBV9 with TRBJ1-5, with 9 bases lining up with TRBD1. The CDR3 has 15 residues. CDR1 is SGDLS and CDR2 is YYNGEE in the germline V gene. The ends lost 5 bases at V and 4 bases at J; junction bases unmatched: 7. This chain's CDR3 is CASSKGQGRNQPQHF. CDR3 DNA: TGTGCCAGCAGTAAGGGACAGGGTAGAAATCAGCCCCAGCATTTT.

In this sample, this clone turned up a few times. This chain joins TRBV20-1 and TRBJ1-2, with no clear D. The CDR3 length is 10 residues. The germline V gene has CDR1 DFQATT and CDR2 SNEGSKA (reference sequence). V was trimmed by 3 bases and J by 5 bases, leaving 4 bases between them. This CDR3 is CSASPYGYTF. In DNA, the CDR3 is TGCAGTGCTAGCCCGTATGGCTACACCTTC.

This clone was seen just once. J is TRBJ2-1 and V is TRBV20-1; D is possibly TRBD1 (5 bases). CDR1 is DFQATT, CDR2 SNEGSKA, per germline (reference sequence). The CDR3 totals 11 residues. The germline V and J ends were trimmed by 5 bases and 8 bases, with 10 bases remaining between them. CDR3 in amino acids: CSAGTGDEQFF. Here the CDR3 DNA reads TGCAGTGCTGGAACAGGCGATGAGCAGTTCTTC.

This sequence joins TRBV13 and TRBJ2-1; D is perhaps TRBD2 (6 bases). The CDR3 extends over 12 amino acids. CDR1 is PRHDT and CDR2 is FYEKMQ in the germline V gene (reference sequence). V gave up 7 bases and J gave up 8 bases, with 12 bases separating them. The CDR3 nucleotides read TGTGCCAGCACCGGGGGATTCCATGAGCAGTTCTTC. It encodes CASTGGFHEQFF. Complete variable domain (other parts from reference TRBV13 and TRBJ2-1): AAGVIQSPRHLIKEKRETATLKCYPIPRHDTVYWYQQGPGQDPQFLISFYEKMQSDKGSIPDRFSAQQFSDYHSELNMSSLELGDSALYFCASTGGFHEQFFGPGTRLTVL.

This clone was observed a few times. The chain combines TRBV19 with TRBJ2-5; 7 nucleotides line up with TRBD2. This CDR3 is 13 amino acids long. Germline V lookup: CDR1 LNHDA, CDR2 SQIVND (reference sequence). V gave up 5 bases and J gave up 5 bases; unmatched junction bases: 5. CDR3 amino acids: CASSRAGVETQYF. CDR3 coding DNA: TGTGCCAGTAGTCGGGCGGGGGTCGAGACCCAGTACTTC.